One T cell receptor (beta chain) is described in this entry. Antigen: not known. The data stem from a study of cytomegalovirus exposure and HLA in healthy donors. The PCR had 60 Vbeta and 13 Jbeta primers. Produced via immunoSEQ multiplex PCR; TCRdb's table is partial and in-frame only. Here the sample spans 200,000 or so clones, around 81% being singletons. CDR3 size: 14 residues. V was cut by 3 bases and J by 4 bases, with 13 bases left in between. The germline CDR1 and CDR2 sequences are MNHEY and SVGAGI. Study findings and constraints: A cluster of highly shared sequence variants was likely a sequencing artifact. In a later analysis, TCR beta V- and J-gene trimming was associated with a missense DCLRE1C variant.

The TCR sequence derives from a woman aged 18-29 years in good health and CMV-seropositive. The chain is built from TRBV6-5 and TRBJ2-7; the D gene is possibly TRBD1 (5 bases). Sequencing was done on a sample of PBMCs. CDR3 DNA: TGTGCCAGCAGTTATGGCAGGGAAACATACGAGCAGTACTTC. It yields the protein CASSYGRETYEQYF.